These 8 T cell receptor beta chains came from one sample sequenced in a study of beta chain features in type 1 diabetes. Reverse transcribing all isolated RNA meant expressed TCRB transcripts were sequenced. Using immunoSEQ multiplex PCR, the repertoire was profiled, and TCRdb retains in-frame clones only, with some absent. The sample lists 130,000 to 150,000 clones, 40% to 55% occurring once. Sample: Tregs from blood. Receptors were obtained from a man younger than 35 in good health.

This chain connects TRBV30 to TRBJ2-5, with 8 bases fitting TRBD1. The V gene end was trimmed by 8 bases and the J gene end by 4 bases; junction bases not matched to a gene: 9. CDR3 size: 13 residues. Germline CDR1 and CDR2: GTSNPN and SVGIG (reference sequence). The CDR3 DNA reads TGTGCCGGAAAAAGCAGGGGGCGAGAGACCCAGTACTTC. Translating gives CAGKSRGRETQYF.

CDR3 region: CASTGQGVRETQYF. DNA of the CDR3: TGTGCCTCCACGGGACAGGGGGTCCGGGAGACCCAGTACTTC. V usage is TRBV7-9 and J usage is TRBJ2-5; 11 positions agree with TRBD1. Trimming cost V 11 bases and J 5 bases; bases outside gene matches: 10. CDR3 length: 14 amino acids. Per germline, CDR1 SEHNR and CDR2 FQNEAQ (reference sequence).

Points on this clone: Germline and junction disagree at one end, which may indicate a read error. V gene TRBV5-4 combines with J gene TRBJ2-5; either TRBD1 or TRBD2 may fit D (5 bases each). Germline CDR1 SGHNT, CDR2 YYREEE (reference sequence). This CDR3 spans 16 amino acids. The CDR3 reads CASRLGTDFGGETQYF. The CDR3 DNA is TGTGCCAGCAGATTGGGGACCGACTTTGGAGGAGAGACCCAGTACTTC.

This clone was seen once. CDR3 amino acids: CASHTIAYEQYF. The CDR3, as DNA: TGTGCCAGCCATACTATAGCCTACGAGCAGTACTTC. The rearrangement links TRBV28 to TRBJ2-5; no clear D. The DNA end lines up better with TRBJ2-7; the J call may be wrong. Germline V CDR1 and CDR2: MDHEN, SYDVKM. The CDR3 sequence is 12 residues long.

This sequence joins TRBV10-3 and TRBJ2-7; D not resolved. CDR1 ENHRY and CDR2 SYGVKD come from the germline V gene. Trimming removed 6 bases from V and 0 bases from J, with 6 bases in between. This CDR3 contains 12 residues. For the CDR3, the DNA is TGTGCCATCAGCGCGATCTCCTACGAGCAGTACTTC. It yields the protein CAISAISYEQYF.

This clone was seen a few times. CDR3 in amino acids: CASSTGATDTQYF. As DNA, the CDR3 is TGTGCCAGCAGCACAGGGGCCACAGATACGCAGTATTTT. This sequence joins TRBV28 and TRBJ2-3, with TRBD1 matching 7 bases. The CDR3 extends over 13 amino acids. The V segment lost 6 bases and the J segment 2 bases; nucleotides outside the gene matches: 2. Germline V gene lookup returns CDR1 MDHEN and CDR2 SYDVKM.

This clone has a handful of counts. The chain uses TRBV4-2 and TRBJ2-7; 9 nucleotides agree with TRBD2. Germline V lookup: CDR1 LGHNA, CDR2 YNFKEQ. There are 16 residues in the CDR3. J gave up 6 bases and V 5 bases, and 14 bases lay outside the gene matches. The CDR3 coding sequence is TGTGCCAGCAGCGGGAAAGAGGCGGGAGGGCCCCTCGAGCAGTACTTC. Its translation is CASSGKEAGGPLEQYF.

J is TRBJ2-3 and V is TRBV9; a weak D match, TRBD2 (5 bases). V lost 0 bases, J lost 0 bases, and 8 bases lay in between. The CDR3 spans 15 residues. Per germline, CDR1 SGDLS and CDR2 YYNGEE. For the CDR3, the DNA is TGTGCCAGCAGCGTAGCGGGAACTAGCACAGATACGCAGTATTTT. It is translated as CASSVAGTSTDTQYF.